A single sample gave rise to the 5 T cell receptor beta chains below, sequenced in a study of vaccination and CD4 T cells after COVID-19. Described time point: late sampling 161 to 241 days after vaccination in three convalescent patients. The sample's treatment: roughly ten-day PBMC culture with coronavirus spike peptide pools or control peptides (ViraFEST assay). The antigens of these receptors remain unknown. The study sequenced cultured CD4+ T cell DNA using the Oncomine TCR Beta short-read assay. MiXCR was run by TCRdb on the PCR reads, yielding one entry per CDR3 protein. The sample records more than 25,000 distinct CDR3 sequences, about 35% being singletons. The starting material was CD4+ T cells from blood, cultured in vitro, obtained about 7 months after SARS-CoV-2 vaccination. Source of these receptors: a human donor who had recovered from COVID-19.

The V gene is TRBV20-1, the J gene TRBJ2-7; 11 bases line up with TRBD2. Germline lookup yields CDR1 DFQATT and CDR2 SNEGSKA (reference sequence). V shed 5 bases and J 4 bases; nucleotides not matched to a gene: 4. The CDR3 is 13 residues long. CDR3 DNA: TGCAGTGCTCGGGGACTAGCGGATTACGAGCAGTACTTC. Encoded protein: CSARGLADYEQYF.

The rearrangement uses TRBV19 and TRBJ2-7; 7 bases match TRBD1. V dropped 10 bases and J dropped 5; count of bases not matched to a gene: 8. The CDR3 runs to 12 residues. CDR1 is LNHDA, CDR2 SQIVND, per germline (reference sequence). The CDR3 is CATGTERNEQYF. The CDR3 DNA is TGTGCCACAGGGACAGAGAGAAACGAGCAGTACTTC.

The chain uses TRBV6-1 and TRBJ2-7; D is possibly TRBD1 (5 bases). The CDR3 sequence is 13 residues long. The germline V gene has CDR1 MNHNS and CDR2 SASEGT. Trimming took off 5 bases at V and 4 bases at J, with 12 bases between the two ends. This chain's CDR3 is CASSKDSFYEQYF. The CDR3 nucleotides read TGTGCCAGCAGTAAAGACAGCTTTTACGAGCAGTACTTC.

The chain links TRBV2 to TRBJ1-5; D is unresolved. CDR1 and CDR2 from the germline V gene are SNHLY and FYNNEI. V lost 4 bases and J lost 2, with 12 bases in between. The CDR3 runs to 15 residues. This CDR3 is CASSGFGGGNQPQHF. The CDR3 coding sequence is TGTGCCAGCAGTGGGTTCGGTGGGGGCAATCAGCCCCAGCATTTT.

In this sample, this clonotype turned up a few times. The rearrangement joins TRBV2 to TRBJ2-5, with a tentative D call TRBD1 (5 bases). The germline V gene has CDR1 SNHLY and CDR2 FYNNEI. Trimming stripped 11 bases from V and 4 bases from J, with 20 bases between. The length of the CDR3 is 14 residues. The CDR3 reads CAGPWGKSGETQYF. CDR3 DNA sequence: TGTGCCGGGCCCTGGGGCAAGTCGGGAGAGACCCAGTACTTC. The whole variable domain, remainder taken from reference TRBV2 and TRBJ2-5, is EPEVTQTPSHQVTQMGQEVILRCVPISNHLYFYWYRQILGQKVEFLVSFYNNEISEKSEIFDDQFSVERPDGSNFTLKIRSTKLEDSAMYFCAGPWGKSGETQYFGPGTRLLVL.